A single sample is the source of the 27 T cell receptor beta chains below, sequenced in a study of T-cell reconstitution after alpha-beta-depleted transplantation in children. Their specific antigens are unknown. The study's findings and limits: About two months after transplant, alpha-beta T cells reportedly came from several hundred expanded graft clones.

The authors prepared the TCRbeta library with unique molecular identifiers. From the PCR reads, TCRdb called clonotypes with MiXCR, one entry per CDR3 protein. Of approximately 34,000 distinct CDR3 sequences in the sample, roughly 6.7% were seen once. The sequencing here drew on peripheral blood, taken 60 days after TCRalphabeta/CD19-depleted stem cell transplant. All receptors come from a child under three years old who had a stem cell transplant for acute myeloid leukemia, so the T cells may come from the graft donor.

The table lists this clonotype with many counts. Here the CDR3 DNA reads TGTGCCATCGGACTCTCGGAGCAGTACTTC. It translates to CAIGLSEQYF. The gene calls are TRBV28 and TRBJ2-7; possibly TRBD2 for D (5 bases). V was clipped by 10 bases and J by 7 bases, with 11 bases between them. This CDR3 has 10 amino acids. The germline V gene has CDR1 MDHEN and CDR2 SYDVKM.

This clonotype was detected ten times or more. V usage is TRBV29-1 and J usage is TRBJ1-2; no firm D call. Trimming removed 6 bases from V and 4 bases from J, with 9 bases in between. The CDR3 has 11 amino acids. Germline V gene sequence: CDR1 SQVTM, CDR2 ANQGSEA. CDR3: CSVRGGYGYTF. The CDR3 nucleotides read TGCAGCGTCCGTGGAGGCTATGGCTACACCTTC.

The chain carries TRBV7-9 and TRBJ2-7, with D perhaps TRBD1 or TRBD2 (5 bases each). Germline V lookup: CDR1 SEHNR, CDR2 FQNEAQ (reference sequence). This CDR3 contains 15 residues. V was shortened by 4 bases and J by 2 bases, with 15 bases between the two germline ends. Here the CDR3 reads CASSSTGTAPYEQYF. In DNA, the CDR3 is TGTGCCAGCAGCTCTACCGGGACGGCCCCCTACGAGCAGTACTTC.

This clonotype was counted many times. V gene TRBV30 combines with J gene TRBJ1-1, with a possible D match to TRBD1 (6 bases). The germline CDR1 and CDR2 sequences are GTSNPN and SVGIG (reference sequence). The CDR3 consists of 11 residues. V was clipped by 8 bases and J by 6 bases, with 13 bases between them. The CDR3 protein is CALQGVPEAFF. The DNA for the CDR3 is TGTGCCCTACAGGGAGTCCCTGAAGCTTTCTTT.

This clonotype was detected ten times or more. The DNA for the CDR3 is TGTGCCAGCAGCGTATTGAGCGGGGACACCGGGGAGCTGTTTTTT. Translation: CASSVLSGDTGELFF. The chain uses TRBV9 and TRBJ2-2; 7 positions match TRBD2. Germline V gene data show CDR1 as SGDLS and CDR2 as YYNGEE. This CDR3 is 15 amino acids long. V lost 1 base and J lost 3; bases outside the gene matches: 3.

This clonotype was seen many times. The genes are TRBV7-9 and TRBJ1-6; D gene uncertain. The CDR3 length is 15 residues. The germline CDR1 and CDR2 sequences are SEHNR and FQNEAQ (reference sequence). Trimming stripped 2 bases from V and 10 bases from J, with 15 bases between. The CDR3 reads CASSLSLELDSPLHF. The CDR3, as DNA: TGTGCCAGCAGCTTAAGTTTGGAGTTGGACTCACCCCTCCACTTT. The full variable domain, rest sourced from reference TRBV7-9 and TRBJ1-6, is DTGVSQNPRHKITKRGQNVTFRCDPISEHNRLYWYRQTLGQGPEFLTYFQNEAQLEKSRLLSDRFSAERPKGSFSTLEIQRTEQGDSAMYLCASSLSLELDSPLHFGNGTRLTVT.

This clonotype came up a few times. The rearrangement links TRBV14 to TRBJ2-1, with a weak D call TRBD1 (6 bases). This CDR3 contains 16 residues. The V end was cut by 1 base, the J end by 9 bases, with 19 bases between. Looked up from germline, CDR1 is SGHDN and CDR2 is FVKESK. DNA for the CDR3: TGTGCCAGCAGCCAAGGCGCAGGGGTGGGCCGTCCTGAGCAGTTCTTC. Its protein is CASSQGAGVGRPEQFF.

In this sample, this clonotype turned up many times. V and J are TRBV4-3 and TRBJ2-1, with D possibly matching TRBD1 (6 bases). The V end was cut by 3 bases, the J end by 4 bases, with 10 bases between. The CDR3 has 14 residues. Germline CDR1 LGHNA, CDR2 YSLEER. The CDR3 reads CASSHATGYNEQFF. The CDR3 DNA reads as TGCGCCAGCAGCCACGCGACAGGATACAATGAGCAGTTCTTC.

This clonotype was seen ten or more times. The rearrangement joins TRBV5-1 to TRBJ2-7, with TRBD2 as a possible D gene (6 bases). The CDR3 is made up of 13 amino acids. V gave up 6 bases and J gave up 2 bases, with 12 bases separating them. Germline-derived CDR1 and CDR2 are SGHRS and YFSETQ. CDR3 region: CASKDRGTYEQYF. CDR3 nucleotides: TGCGCCAGCAAGGATCGGGGGACCTACGAGCAGTACTTC.

This clonotype has at least ten counts. The chain employs TRBV5-6 and TRBJ2-7; tentatively, D is TRBD1 (5 bases). The V end was cut by 1 base, the J end by 2 bases, with 10 bases between. CDR3 size: 14 residues. CDR1 and CDR2 from the germline V gene are SGHDT and YYEEEE. The CDR3 loop is CASSLIRGTYEQYF. The CDR3 region has the DNA TGTGCCAGCAGCTTGATAAGGGGAACCTACGAGCAGTACTTC.

The table lists this clonotype with many counts. The V gene is TRBV5-1, the J gene TRBJ2-6; D gene ambiguous. The V gene lost 4 bases and the J gene lost 0 bases, with 11 bases spanning the gap. The germline V gene encodes CDR1 SGHRS and CDR2 YFSETQ. The CDR3 contains 16 residues. CDR3 amino acids: CASSDPRPSGANVLTF. The CDR3, as DNA: TGCGCCAGCAGCGACCCCCGCCCCTCTGGGGCCAACGTCCTGACTTTC.

In regard to this clonotype: This clone may be a read error of a much larger clone one base away. The CDR3 coding sequence is TGTGCCTGCAGCTCCGACACGGAGACCCAGTACTTC. It encodes CACSSDTETQYF. The rearrangement uses TRBV13 and TRBJ2-5; D is undetermined. Germline loops: CDR1 PRHDT, CDR2 FYEKMQ (reference sequence). The CDR3 spans 12 residues. The full variable domain, in which reference TRBV13 and TRBJ2-5 provide the parts outside the CDR3, is AAGVIQSPRHLIKEKRETATLKCYPIPRHDTVYWYQQGPGQDPQFLISFYEKMQSDKGSIPDRFSAQQFSDYHSELNMSSLELGDSALYFCACSSDTETQYFGPGTRLLVL.

This clonotype showed up many times. The CDR3 nucleotides are TGCAGCGCTGGGGACAGTCCCTACGAGCAGTACTTC. Protein sequence: CSAGDSPYEQYF. This chain links TRBV29-1 with TRBJ2-7, with 7 bases matching TRBD1. The ends lost 7 bases at V and 2 bases at J; junction bases unmatched: 5. Germline CDR1 SQVTM, CDR2 ANQGSEA. This CDR3 has 12 residues.

Notes on this clonotype: Relative to the germline gene, one junction end is altered; a read error may explain this. The chain uses TRBV18 and TRBJ2-5; either TRBD1 or TRBD2 may fit D (6 bases each). The CDR3 is 14 amino acids. In germline, CDR1 is KGHSH, CDR2 LQKENI. The CDR3 sequence is CASTPPGAGETQYF. The DNA of the CDR3 is TGTGCCAGCACACCCCCGGGGGCGGGAGAGACCCAGTACTTC.

Ten or more counts support this clonotype. The chain links TRBV20-1 to TRBJ2-7, with 7 bases lining up with TRBD1. The junction had 13 bases not matched to a gene; V was cut back by 0 bases and J by 2 bases. There are 17 residues in the CDR3. Germline lookup yields CDR1 DFQATT and CDR2 SNEGSKA (reference sequence). CDR3 loop: CSARDRSTGTEAYEQYF. The DNA for the CDR3 is TGCAGTGCTAGAGATAGGTCCACCGGGACAGAGGCCTACGAGCAGTACTTC.

This clonotype was observed many times. The J gene is TRBJ2-3, the V gene TRBV27, with unresolved D. The CDR3 is 16 amino acids. Germline CDR1 is MNHEY and CDR2 is SMNVEV (reference sequence). Between the trimmed V and J ends, which lost 3 bases and 0 bases, there was a span of 13 bases. The CDR3 is CASSFTARASTDTQYF. DNA for the CDR3: TGTGCCAGCAGTTTTACTGCCAGAGCGAGCACAGATACGCAGTATTTT.

This clonotype was seen repeatedly, ten times or more. The V call is TRBV7-9, the J call TRBJ1-1; D call uncertain. CDR1 SEHNR and CDR2 FQNEAQ come from the germline V gene (reference sequence). The CDR3 is 11 amino acids. Trimming took 5 bases from V and 11 from J, leaving 12 bases between them. The CDR3 loop is CASSQGPWAFF. The CDR3, as DNA: TGTGCCAGCAGCCAAGGGCCGTGGGCTTTCTTT.

For this clonotype: This may be a read error: a much more frequent sequence differs by one nucleotide. V usage is TRBV11-2 and J usage is TRBJ2-1; TRBD2 aligns across 11 bases. The CDR3 contains 15 residues. CDR1 is SGHAT, CDR2 FQNNGV, per germline. As DNA, the CDR3 is TGTGCCAGCAGCTCGACTAGCGGGATCTACAATGAGCGGTTCTTC. As protein: CASSSTSGIYNERFF.

This clonotype appeared many times. This chain connects TRBV5-6 to TRBJ2-3; TRBD1 agrees at 7 bases. CDR1 and CDR2 (germline): SGHDT, YYEEEE. The CDR3 length is 16 residues. V lost 1 base, J lost 2 bases, and 7 bases stayed unmatched. CDR3 coding DNA: TGTGCCAGCAGCTTGCGGACAGGCATTGACACAGATACGCAGTATTTT. Its protein product is CASSLRTGIDTDTQYF.

This clonotype occurred many times. The chain couples TRBV9 to TRBJ2-3; possible D gene TRBD2, 6 bases. V lost 0 bases, J lost 2 bases, and 10 bases lay in between. This CDR3 spans 15 amino acids. The V gene's germline CDR1 is SGDLS and CDR2 YYNGEE. CDR3 nucleotide sequence: TGTGCCAGCAGCGTAGTCCCGGGAGCCACAGATACGCAGTATTTT. This encodes CASSVVPGATDTQYF.

This clonotype came up many times. The gene calls are TRBV20-1 and TRBJ2-5, with a possible D match to TRBD1 (6 bases). The ends were cut back, 5 bases at V and 2 bases at J, with 18 bases in the middle. The CDR3 runs to 15 residues. Germline V lookup: CDR1 DFQATT, CDR2 SNEGSKA (reference sequence). In nucleotides, the CDR3 is TGCAGTGCTGGTCTAACGGGACACCCGCAAGAGACCCAGTACTTC. Protein sequence: CSAGLTGHPQETQYF.

This clonotype has more than one count but fewer than ten. The chain employs TRBV2 and TRBJ2-1, with D tentatively TRBD2 (5 bases). Trimming removed 8 bases from V and 4 bases from J, with 27 bases in between. This CDR3 spans 18 amino acids. CDR1 and CDR2 (germline): SNHLY, FYNNEI. CDR3 in DNA: TGTGCCAGCTGCACCACGACCTTTTGGCGGGCGACATACAATGAGCAGTTCTTC. As protein: CASCTTTFWRATYNEQFF.

This clonotype was recorded at least ten times. The V call is TRBV4-3, the J call TRBJ2-7; D gene unclear. The V gene's germline CDR1 is LGHNA and CDR2 YSLEER. Trimming stripped 1 base from V and 3 bases from J, with 13 bases between. The CDR3 is 15 residues long. CDR3 nucleotide sequence: TGCGCCAGCAGCCAAGGCCCCGACACTCGCTACGAGCAGTACTTC. Encoded protein: CASSQGPDTRYEQYF.

This rearrangement joins TRBV7-9 to TRBJ2-1; D is possibly TRBD2 (5 bases). Looked up from germline, CDR1 is SEHNR and CDR2 is FQNEAQ (reference sequence). Trimming shortened V by 0 bases and J by 0 bases, and 9 bases separated the two germline ends. This CDR3 region has 16 residues. The CDR3 is CASSLAPGVSYNEQFF. Written as DNA, the CDR3 is TGTGCCAGCAGCTTAGCGCCCGGGGTCTCCTACAATGAGCAGTTCTTC.

Concerning this clonotype: This sequence may be a read error, since a much larger clone differs from it by one base. As DNA, the CDR3 is TGTGCCAGCACCCTGCAGGGGGGTATGCCCCAGCATTTT. Protein sequence: CASTLQGGMPQHF. The chain joins TRBV5-5 to TRBJ1-5; 7 bases map to TRBD1. Per germline, CDR1 SGHKS and CDR2 YYEKEE (reference sequence). This CDR3 has 13 amino acids. The V and J ends lost 6 bases and 9 bases, in that order; junction bases with no gene match: 9. The full variable domain, rest sourced from reference TRBV5-5 and TRBJ1-5, is DAGVTQSPTHLIKTRGQQVTLRCSPISGHKSVSWYQQVLGQGPQFIFQYYEKEERGRGNFPDRFSARQFPNYSSELNVNALLLGDSALYLCASTLQGGMPQHFGDGTRLSIL.

The rearrangement uses TRBV27 and TRBJ2-7; 9 nucleotides agree with TRBD1. The CDR3 contains 17 residues. With 3 bases clipped from V and 2 bases from J, the junction kept 11 bases outside the gene matches. The V gene's germline CDR1 is MNHEY and CDR2 SMNVEV (reference sequence). The CDR3 reads CASSFLWDRVNPYEQYF. In DNA form, the CDR3 reads TGTGCCAGCAGTTTCTTATGGGACAGGGTAAATCCCTACGAGCAGTACTTC.

This clonotype occurred many times. V gene TRBV10-3 combines with J gene TRBJ1-1; D gene unclear. The CDR3 consists of 14 residues. The germline CDR1 and CDR2 sequences are ENHRY and SYGVKD. The V end was cut by 1 base, the J end by 0 bases, with 6 bases between. CDR3 nucleotides: TGTGCCATCAGTGAGTTTAAAGTGAACACTGAAGCTTTCTTT. Its protein is CAISEFKVNTEAFF.